The rows below give T cell receptor beta chains drawn from one sample of a study of blood T cell repertoires in COVID-19. Libraries were prepared by immunoSEQ multiplex PCR; TCRdb keeps only in-frame clonotypes and omits some of them. The repertoire consists of over 55,000 clones, with about 81% occurring once and the leading ten covering 20% to 25%. Source material: peripheral blood. Receptors originate from a woman in her sixties or seventies with acute or convalescent COVID-19. Both conserved end residues are part of each CDR3. A D gene is named only where the DNA matches it firmly. Some rows mark clone size as missing; the rest say once, few, many or name a class of expanded clone.

j_gene	d_gene	v_gene	abundance	CDR3nt	CDR3aa
TRBJ1-1	-	TRBV5-1	-	TGCGCCAGCAGCTTGTCGGGGGACCGGAACACTGAAGCTTTCTTT	CASSLSGDRNTEAFF
TRBJ1-1	TRBD1	TRBV30	-	TGTGCCTGGAGTGTACGGGTGTCAGGGGGGACTGGGGTGAAAGCTTTCTTT	CAWSVRVSGGTGVKAFF
TRBJ2-3	-	TRBV5-1	-	TGCGCCAGCAGCTTGGGTTTTGATACTAGCACAGATACGCAGTATTTT	CASSLGFDTSTDTQYF
TRBJ1-2	-	TRBV6-4	-	TGTGCCAGCAGTGACTCAATGGGAGTAGAGGGCTACACCTTC	CASSDSMGVEGYTF
TRBJ2-1	-	TRBV7-9	-	TGTGCCAGCAGCACTACACCCTGGGATGAGCAGTTCTTC	CASSTTPWDEQFF
TRBJ2-3	TRBD2	TRBV7-2	once	TGTGCCAGCAGCCCCGGTTCGGGGGGGGCCAGCACAGATACGCAGTATTTT	CASSPGSGGASTDTQYF
TRBJ2-7	-	TRBV5-1	-	TGCGCCAGCAGCCTCGGAAACGGTGAGGCCGAGCAGTACTTC	CASSLGNGEAEQYF
TRBJ1-2	-	TRBV29-1	once	TGCAGCGTTGATCTAGTCAGCGGGTATGGCTACACCTTC	CSVDLVSGYGYTF
TRBJ1-1	-	TRBV19	once	TGTGCCAGTAGTATGGTACTTCATCGGAACACTGAAGCTTTCTTT	CASSMVLHRNTEAFF
TRBJ2-2	TRBD1	TRBV4-3	-	TGCGCCAGCAGCCAGGGACAGGGGGCGGGGGAGCTGTTTTTT	CASSQGQGAGELFF
TRBJ2-7	-	TRBV18	medium-sized	TGTGCCAGCTCACGTCTCGGGACAACCTACGAGCAGTACTTC	CASSRLGTTYEQYF
TRBJ2-1	-	TRBV11-1	-	TGTGCCAGCAGCTTAATCGGTCATGTATGGCAGTTCTTC	CASSLIGHVWQFF
TRBJ2-4	TRBD1	TRBV5-1	-	TGCGCCAGCAGCGTGGGACAGGGGGCGGGTAAAAACATTCAGTACTTC	CASSVGQGAGKNIQYF
TRBJ2-1	-	TRBV2	-	TGTGCCCGAGGGGGGGGACTTGAGCAGTTCTTC	CARGGGLEQFF
TRBJ2-1	-	TRBV5-1	-	TGCGCCAGCAGCTTGGGGGACACCCTTTACAATGAGCAGTTCTTC	CASSLGDTLYNEQFF
TRBJ1-1	-	TRBV6-5	few	TGTGCCAGCAGTTACGCGGATAGCAGAGGGACTGAAGCTTTCTTT	CASSYADSRGTEAFF
TRBJ1-5	-	TRBV5-6	-	TGTGCCAGCAGCTTGGGGCCAGGGGTTGGAATCTCTCCCCAGCATTTT	CASSLGPGVGISPQHF
TRBJ2-1	-	TRBV12-5	-	TGTGCTAGTGGTTTGTCCCTAGGTGAGCAGTTCTTC	CASGLSLGEQFF
TRBJ2-1	TRBD1	TRBV29-1	-	TGCAGCGCCGGTCAGGGGGCTTGGAATGAGCAGTTCTTC	CSAGQGAWNEQFF